The present entry profiles one TCR beta chain with its context. As yet, its antigen is unknown. The PCR had 60 Vbeta and 13 Jbeta primers. Some clones are missing from TCRdb's copy, which holds only in-frame ones; the method was immunoSEQ multiplex PCR. The sample yields about 170,000 clones, 76% seen once. While unrecorded immune exposures were likely, the donors were nominally healthy when sampled. The record originates from a study of cytomegalovirus exposure and HLA in healthy donors. This CDR3 has 14 residues. Trimming at V came to 4 bases and at J to 4 bases, leaving 8 bases not matched to a gene. The germline V gene encodes CDR1 SGDLS and CDR2 YYNGEE. General study results and limits: A later analysis reportedly identified an Asian-associated ancestry cluster as carrying fewer N-insertions than the approximately 710-donor mean.

Sequencing was done on a sample of PBMCs. The TCR originated in a female donor in good health and CMV-seronegative. This sequence joins TRBV9 and TRBJ2-7; 7 bases line up with TRBD2. CDR3 in amino acids: CASSLMDGGYEQYF. Written as DNA, the CDR3 is TGTGCCAGCAGCCTCATGGACGGGGGGTACGAGCAGTACTTC.